These T cell receptor beta chains were read from a single sample in a study of CD8+CD57+ T cells in acquired aplastic anemia. One entry per CDR3 protein, called by TCRdb with MiXCR from the reads. Among approximately 58,000 distinct CDR3 sequences listed, approximately 52% were seen once. Material for sequencing was sorted CD4+, CD8+, or CD8+CD57+ T cells (not recorded which) from PBMCs. These receptors originate from a human donor with aplastic anemia. CDR3s include the opening cysteine and the closing phenylalanine or tryptophan. D genes are given only for firm matches. Expanded clones are given a class, and other clones once, few, many or no size at all.

clone_size,j_call,v_call,d_call,cdr3_aa,cdr3_nt
many,TRBJ1-1,TRBV20-1,TRBD1,CSARDPGQATYTEAFF,TGCAGTGCTAGAGACCCGGGACAGGCCACGTACACTGAAGCTTTCTTT
-,TRBJ1-3,TRBV29-1,-,CSVAHLNTIYF,TGCAGCGTTGCCCACTTAAACACCATATATTTT
-,TRBJ2-5,TRBV19,-,CASSIVSRETQYF,TGTGCCAGTAGTATAGTATCAAGGGAGACCCAGTACTTC
-,TRBJ2-1,TRBV29-1,-,CSVFLEGHEQFF,TGCAGCGTTTTCCTGGAGGGCCATGAGCAGTTCTTC
-,TRBJ1-2,TRBV7-2,-,CASSLWTANYGYTF,TGTGCCAGCAGCCTCTGGACAGCTAACTATGGCTACACCTTC
many,TRBJ1-2,TRBV20-1,TRBD1,CSARPTGGGSGYTF,TGCAGTGCTAGACCTACAGGGGGTGGTTCTGGCTACACCTTC
-,TRBJ1-5,TRBV19,-,CASSLLGGKQPQHF,TGTGCCAGTAGCCTTCTGGGGGGAAAGCAGCCCCAGCATTTT
many,TRBJ2-1,TRBV4-3,TRBD2,CASSRNALAGGTYNEQFF,TGCGCCAGCAGCCGGAATGCCCTAGCGGGGGGAACCTACAATGAGCAGTTCTTC
many,TRBJ2-5,TRBV6-5,-,CASSYEGPLETQYF,TGTGCCAGCAGTTACGAAGGGCCCTTGGAGACCCAGTACTTC
many,TRBJ2-7,TRBV11-2,TRBD2,CASSSSTSGGAGEQYF,TGTGCCAGCAGCTCCTCGACTAGCGGGGGGGCAGGGGAGCAGTACTTC